Shown below are 21 T cell receptor beta chains from a single sample sequenced in a study of blood T cell repertoires in COVID-19. Repertoires were generated with immunoSEQ multiplex PCR, while TCRdb's copy carries only in-frame clones and drops some. The repertoire includes tens of thousands of clones, more than 80% of them detected once, and roughly an eighth sits in the top ten. Sequences were obtained from peripheral blood. Receptors originate from a human donor with active COVID-19. The donor label of this sample is uncertain.

This chain connects TRBV6-5 to TRBJ2-7; TRBD2 agrees at 7 bases. CDR1 and CDR2 from the germline V gene are MNHEY and SVGAGI. This CDR3 is built from 15 residues. The trim removed 2 bases at V and 0 bases at J, leaving 4 bases unmatched. This CDR3 is CASSYGSGSSYEQYF. The CDR3 DNA follows: TGTGCCAGCAGTTACGGTAGCGGGTCCTCCTACGAGCAGTACTTC.

The rearrangement uses TRBV4-1 and TRBJ2-7; 8 bases map to TRBD2. V shed 4 bases, J shed 0 bases, and the junction held 8 bases outside the gene matches. The CDR3 sequence is 16 residues long. Germline V lookup: CDR1 MGHRA, CDR2 YSYEKL. The CDR3 nucleotides read TGCGCCAGCAGCCTTATAGCGGGACCTCCCTCCTACGAGCAGTACTTC. Protein: CASSLIAGPPSYEQYF.

The rearrangement uses TRBV18 and TRBJ1-2, with 9 bases identical to TRBD1. Unmatched junction bases numbered 3, after V lost 4 bases and J lost 0 bases. This CDR3 has 15 residues. Germline values: CDR1 KGHSH, CDR2 LQKENI. CDR3 nucleotide sequence: TGTGCCAGCTCACTCGGGACAGGGCCTAACTATGGCTACACCTTC. Encoded protein: CASSLGTGPNYGYTF. Combining the CDR3 with reference TRBV18 and TRBJ1-2 gives the whole variable domain NAGVMQNPRHLVRRRGQEARLRCSPMKGHSHVYWYRQLPEEGLKFMVYLQKENIIDESGMPKERFSAEFPKEGPSILRIQQVVRGDSAAYFCASSLGTGPNYGYTFGSGTRLTVV.

The chain's CDR3 is CASISDTYSTDTQYF. The CDR3 DNA follows: TGTGCCAGTATTAGTGACACGTATAGCACAGATACGCAGTATTTT. V gene TRBV19 combines with J gene TRBJ2-3; D gene uncertain. The CDR3 is 15 amino acids. Germline-derived CDR1 and CDR2 are LNHDA and SQIVND (reference sequence). Trimming pared 7 bases from V and 0 bases from J, leaving 14 bases between.

The rearrangement uses TRBV4-2 and TRBJ2-1; TRBD2 is a possible D gene (7 bases). CDR1 and CDR2 from the germline V gene are LGHNA and YNFKEQ. The CDR3 contains 17 residues. V shed 5 bases and J shed 5 bases, with 22 bases lying between them. This chain's CDR3 is CASSSQRGRVTNNEQFF. As DNA, the CDR3 is TGTGCCAGCAGCAGCCAGAGGGGGAGGGTAACTAACAATGAGCAGTTCTTC.

This chain connects TRBV18 to TRBJ1-1; the D is unclear. Germline values: CDR1 KGHSH, CDR2 LQKENI. This CDR3 contains 14 residues. The V end was cut by 2 bases, the J end by 5 bases, with 12 bases between. The CDR3 DNA is TGTGCCAGCTCACCAAATACCGGAGAGACTGAAGCTTTCTTT. It codes for CASSPNTGETEAFF.

The J gene is TRBJ2-7, the V gene TRBV29-1; TRBD1 aligns across 10 bases. This CDR3 is built from 13 residues. The V gene's germline CDR1 is SQVTM and CDR2 ANQGSEA. Germline trimming cut 6 bases from V and 5 bases from J; bases unmatched to any gene: 7. CDR3 protein: CSVGDRGYDEQYF. Here the CDR3 DNA reads TGCAGCGTGGGGGACAGGGGTTACGACGAGCAGTACTTC.

The V gene is TRBV7-2, the J gene TRBJ2-3; D remains unclear. Germline values: CDR1 SGHTA, CDR2 FQGNSA. CDR3 length: 12 amino acids. V was clipped by 2 bases and J by 3 bases, with 3 bases between them. CDR3 region: CASSLLTDTQYF. The CDR3 DNA reads TGTGCCAGCAGCTTACTTACAGATACGCAGTATTTT.

The count of this clone is one. The chain uses TRBV27 and TRBJ1-5; 11 bases are shared with TRBD1. V was pared by 5 bases and J by 4 bases, with 1 base of the junction left unmatched. The CDR3 has 14 amino acids. Germline lookup yields CDR1 MNHEY and CDR2 SMNVEV (reference sequence). Here the CDR3 reads CASSRDRGNQPQHF. The CDR3 DNA follows: TGTGCCAGCAGTCGGGACAGGGGGAATCAGCCCCAGCATTTT.

The count of this clone is one. V gene TRBV18 combines with J gene TRBJ2-1; 11 bases fit TRBD1. Germline CDR1 KGHSH, CDR2 LQKENI. Trimming at V came to 6 bases and at J to 7 bases, leaving 8 bases not matched to a gene. This CDR3 is built from 15 residues. The CDR3 region has the DNA TGTGCCAGCTCCCCCGGGACAGGGGGAAGGAATGAGCAGTTCTTC. As protein: CASSPGTGGRNEQFF.

This clone was counted once. V is TRBV20-1 and J is TRBJ1-2; 9 positions match TRBD1. V was clipped by 3 bases and J by 1 base; unmatched bases: 9. The CDR3 has 16 amino acids. Germline loops: CDR1 DFQATT, CDR2 SNEGSKA (reference sequence). CDR3: CSASGGQGPNNYGYTF. CDR3 coding DNA: TGCAGTGCTAGTGGGGGACAGGGCCCCAATAACTATGGCTACACCTTC.

The chain recombines TRBV25-1 with TRBJ2-2, with D possibly being TRBD2 (6 bases). Germline V lookup: CDR1 MGHDK, CDR2 SYGVNS. The length of the CDR3 is 16 residues. The germline V and J ends were trimmed by 5 bases and 2 bases, with 15 bases remaining between them. CDR3: CASSTGGGINTGELFF. The CDR3 nucleotides read TGTGCCAGCAGTACCGGGGGTGGTATCAACACCGGGGAGCTGTTTTTT.

This rearrangement joins TRBV18 to TRBJ2-1, with TRBD2 matching 7 bases. The trim removed 2 bases at V and 3 bases at J, leaving 4 bases unmatched. The germline gives CDR1 KGHSH, CDR2 LQKENI. The CDR3 extends over 15 amino acids. CDR3 loop: CASSPTSERYNEQFF. The CDR3 region has the DNA TGTGCCAGCTCACCAACTAGCGAACGCTACAATGAGCAGTTCTTC.

The chain recombines TRBV4-3 with TRBJ1-4; D unresolved. This CDR3 spans 14 amino acids. The germline CDR1 and CDR2 sequences are LGHNA and YSLEER. V was pared by 3 bases and J by 4 bases, with 9 bases between. As DNA, the CDR3 is TGCGCCAGCAGCCACACACAGTTTAATGAAAAACTGTTTTTT. Amino acids: CASSHTQFNEKLFF.

The J gene is TRBJ1-1, the V gene TRBV9; weak D call: TRBD1 (6 bases). Trimming cost V 3 bases and J 4 bases, with 13 bases left between them. This CDR3 has 14 residues. Germline V gene lookup returns CDR1 SGDLS and CDR2 YYNGEE. The CDR3 sequence: CASSGGGVGTEAFF. In DNA, the CDR3 is TGTGCCAGCAGCGGCGGGGGCGTGGGCACTGAAGCTTTCTTT.

The CDR3 bases are TGTGCCAGCTCTCCTCGGTCCCTTGGGGGCCCAGATACGCAGTATTTT. Its translation is CASSPRSLGGPDTQYF. The chain combines TRBV7-3 with TRBJ2-3; a weak D match, TRBD1 (6 bases). CDR3 size: 16 residues. V dropped 8 bases and J dropped 4 bases, with 22 bases sitting between them. Germline CDR1 SGHTA, CDR2 FQGTGA.

Here the CDR3 reads CASKSGSEVNEQYF. The CDR3 bases are TGTGCTAGTAAAAGCGGGAGCGAAGTTAATGAGCAGTACTTC. The V call is TRBV12-5, the J call TRBJ2-7; TRBD2 matches at 8 bases. V lost 8 bases and J lost 7; bases outside the gene matches: 13. The CDR3 has 14 residues. The germline V gene has CDR1 LGHNT and CDR2 FRNRAP.

The rearrangement uses TRBV29-1 and TRBJ1-1; D call uncertain. V was cut by 6 bases and J by 1 base, with 9 bases left in between. Per the germline V gene, CDR1 is SQVTM and CDR2 is ANQGSEA. The CDR3 is made up of 12 amino acids. The DNA of the CDR3 is TGCAGCGTCCGGGGAGCGAACACTGAAGCTTTCTTT. Protein product: CSVRGANTEAFF.

J is TRBJ1-1 and V is TRBV2, with unresolved D. Per the germline V gene, CDR1 is SNHLY and CDR2 is FYNNEI. The CDR3 is 14 amino acids. Trimming took 6 bases from V and 1 from J, leaving 12 bases between them. CDR3 residues: CASRTSSRNTEAFF. The CDR3 DNA reads as TGTGCCAGCAGAACCTCTTCCAGGAACACTGAAGCTTTCTTT.

The CDR3 protein is CASTRGGGTEAFF. CDR3 nucleotide sequence: TGTGCCAGCACCCGTGGGGGGGGGACTGAAGCTTTCTTT. The rearrangement links TRBV25-1 to TRBJ1-1; the D gene is possibly TRBD1 (5 bases). This CDR3 spans 13 amino acids. V lost 7 bases and J lost 5, with 14 bases in between. Germline-derived CDR1 and CDR2 are MGHDK and SYGVNS.

The chain links TRBV19 to TRBJ2-7, with 7 bases identical to TRBD1. The CDR3 has 13 amino acids. Germline lookup yields CDR1 LNHDA and CDR2 SQIVND (reference sequence). Unmatched junction bases numbered 8, after V lost 3 bases and J lost 9 bases. The CDR3 sequence: CASSIATGDVQYV. The CDR3 region has the DNA TGTGCCAGTAGTATCGCAACAGGGGACGTGCAGTACGTC.